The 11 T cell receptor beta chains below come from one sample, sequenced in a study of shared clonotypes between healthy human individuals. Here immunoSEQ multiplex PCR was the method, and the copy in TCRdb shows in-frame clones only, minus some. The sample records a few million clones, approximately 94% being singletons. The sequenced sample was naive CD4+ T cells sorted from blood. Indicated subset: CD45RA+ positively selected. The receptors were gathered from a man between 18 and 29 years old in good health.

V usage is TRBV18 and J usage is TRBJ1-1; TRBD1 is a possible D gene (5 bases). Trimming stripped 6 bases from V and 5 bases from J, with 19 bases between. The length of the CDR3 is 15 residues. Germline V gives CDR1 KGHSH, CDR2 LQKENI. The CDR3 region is CASSPSRKGFTEAFF. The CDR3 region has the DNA TGTGCCAGCTCTCCCTCCCGGAAGGGGTTTACTGAAGCTTTCTTT.

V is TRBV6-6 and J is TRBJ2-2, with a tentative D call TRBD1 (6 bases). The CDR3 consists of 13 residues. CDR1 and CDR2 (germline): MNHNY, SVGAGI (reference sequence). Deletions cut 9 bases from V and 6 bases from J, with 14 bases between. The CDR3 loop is CASWGQKAGELFF. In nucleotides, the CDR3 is TGTGCCAGTTGGGGGCAAAAAGCCGGGGAGCTGTTTTTT.

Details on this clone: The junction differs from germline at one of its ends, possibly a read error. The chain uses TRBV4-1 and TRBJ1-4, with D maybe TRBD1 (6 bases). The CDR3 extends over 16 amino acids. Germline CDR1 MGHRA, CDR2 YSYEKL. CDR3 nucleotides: TGCGCCAGCAGCCAAGGAAAGGGGGAAACTTATGAAAAACTGTTTTTT. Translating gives CASSQGKGETYEKLFF.

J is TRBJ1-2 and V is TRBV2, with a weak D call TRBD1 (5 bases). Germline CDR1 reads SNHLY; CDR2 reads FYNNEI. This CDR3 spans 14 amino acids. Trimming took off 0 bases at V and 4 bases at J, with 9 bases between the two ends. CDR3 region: CASSEALRGYGYTF. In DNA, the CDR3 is TGTGCCAGCAGTGAAGCGCTTAGGGGCTATGGCTACACCTTC.

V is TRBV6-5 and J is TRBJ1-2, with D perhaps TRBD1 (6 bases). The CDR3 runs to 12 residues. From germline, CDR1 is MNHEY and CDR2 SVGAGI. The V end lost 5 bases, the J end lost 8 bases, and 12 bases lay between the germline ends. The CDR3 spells CASSVQGGGYTF. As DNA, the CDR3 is TGTGCCAGCAGTGTACAGGGAGGGGGCTACACCTTC.

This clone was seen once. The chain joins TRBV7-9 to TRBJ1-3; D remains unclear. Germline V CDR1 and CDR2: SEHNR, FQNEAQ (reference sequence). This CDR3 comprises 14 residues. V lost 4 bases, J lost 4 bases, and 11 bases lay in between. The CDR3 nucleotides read TGTGCCAGCAGCTCCGGGAGTTTAGGAAACACCATATATTTT. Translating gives CASSSGSLGNTIYF.

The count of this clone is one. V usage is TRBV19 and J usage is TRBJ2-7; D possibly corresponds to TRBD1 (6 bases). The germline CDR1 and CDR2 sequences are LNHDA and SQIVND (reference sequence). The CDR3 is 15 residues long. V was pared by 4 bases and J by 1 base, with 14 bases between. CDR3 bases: TGTGCCAGTAGTACCCACGGACAGATTTCCTACGAGCAGTACTTC. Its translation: CASSTHGQISYEQYF.

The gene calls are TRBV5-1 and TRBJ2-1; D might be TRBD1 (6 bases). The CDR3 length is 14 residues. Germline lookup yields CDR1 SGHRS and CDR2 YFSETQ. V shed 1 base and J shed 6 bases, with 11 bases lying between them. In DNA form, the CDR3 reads TGCGCCAGCAGCTTGCCAGGGGACCCCAATGAGCAGTTCTTC. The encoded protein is CASSLPGDPNEQFF.

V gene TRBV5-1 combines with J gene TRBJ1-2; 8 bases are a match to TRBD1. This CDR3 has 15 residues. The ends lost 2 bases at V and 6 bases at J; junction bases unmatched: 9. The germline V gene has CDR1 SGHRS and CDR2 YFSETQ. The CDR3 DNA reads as TGCGCCAGCAGCTTCCTTCAGGGGGCAGTGGATGGCTACACCTTC. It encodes CASSFLQGAVDGYTF.

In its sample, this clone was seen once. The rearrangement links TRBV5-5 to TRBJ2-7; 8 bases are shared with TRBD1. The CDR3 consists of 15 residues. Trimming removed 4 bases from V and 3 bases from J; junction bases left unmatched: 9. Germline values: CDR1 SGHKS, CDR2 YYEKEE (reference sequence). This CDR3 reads CASSPGQGAYYEQYF. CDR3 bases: TGTGCCAGCAGCCCAGGACAGGGAGCTTACTACGAGCAGTACTTC.

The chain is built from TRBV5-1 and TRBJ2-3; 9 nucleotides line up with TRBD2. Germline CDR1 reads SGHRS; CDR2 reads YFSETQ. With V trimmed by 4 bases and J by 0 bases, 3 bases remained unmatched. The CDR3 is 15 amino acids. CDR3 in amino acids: CASSAGTSSTDTQYF. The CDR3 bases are TGCGCCAGCAGCGCCGGGACTAGCAGCACAGATACGCAGTATTTT.